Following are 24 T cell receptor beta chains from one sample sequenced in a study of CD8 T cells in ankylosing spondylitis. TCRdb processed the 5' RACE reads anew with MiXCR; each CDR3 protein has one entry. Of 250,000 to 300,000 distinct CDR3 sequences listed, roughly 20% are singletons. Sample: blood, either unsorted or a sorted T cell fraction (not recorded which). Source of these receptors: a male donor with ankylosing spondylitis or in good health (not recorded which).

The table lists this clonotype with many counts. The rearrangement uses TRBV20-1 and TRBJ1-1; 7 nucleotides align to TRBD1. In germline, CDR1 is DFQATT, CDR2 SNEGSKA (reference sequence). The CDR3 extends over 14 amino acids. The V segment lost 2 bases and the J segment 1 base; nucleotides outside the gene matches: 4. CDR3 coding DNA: TGCAGTGCTAGACCGGGACAGAAGAACACTGAAGCTTTCTTT. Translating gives CSARPGQKNTEAFF.

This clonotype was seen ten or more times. In nucleotides, the CDR3 is TGTGCCAGCAGTTTAGGTAACCTCAATCAGCCCCAGCATTTT. Its translation is CASSLGNLNQPQHF. This chain links TRBV12-3 or TRBV12-4 with TRBJ1-5, with D unresolved. This CDR3 has 14 amino acids. V gave up 1 base and J gave up 3 bases, with 7 bases separating them.

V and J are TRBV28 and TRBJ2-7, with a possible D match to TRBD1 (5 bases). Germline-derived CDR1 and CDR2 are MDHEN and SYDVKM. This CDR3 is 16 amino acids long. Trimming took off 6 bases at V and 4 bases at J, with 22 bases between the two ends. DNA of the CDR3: TGTGCCAGCAGCCCAGCCAACAGGCCCCTTTGGTACGAGCAGTACGTC. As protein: CASSPANRPLWYEQYV.

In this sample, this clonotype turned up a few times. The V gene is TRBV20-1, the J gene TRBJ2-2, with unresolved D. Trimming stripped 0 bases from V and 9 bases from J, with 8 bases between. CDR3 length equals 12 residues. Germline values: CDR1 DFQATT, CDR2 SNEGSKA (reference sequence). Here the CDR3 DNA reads TGCAGTGCTAGAGATCTGCGAAGGGAGCTGTTTTTT. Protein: CSARDLRRELFF.

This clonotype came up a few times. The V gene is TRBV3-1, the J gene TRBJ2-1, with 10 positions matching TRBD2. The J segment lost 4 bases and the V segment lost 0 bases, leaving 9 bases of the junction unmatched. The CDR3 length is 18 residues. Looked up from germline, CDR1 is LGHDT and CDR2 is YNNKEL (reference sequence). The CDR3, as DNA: TGTGCCAGCAGCCAAGATTTAAGGACTAGCGGCCCTTACAATGAGCAGTTCTTC. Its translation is CASSQDLRTSGPYNEQFF.

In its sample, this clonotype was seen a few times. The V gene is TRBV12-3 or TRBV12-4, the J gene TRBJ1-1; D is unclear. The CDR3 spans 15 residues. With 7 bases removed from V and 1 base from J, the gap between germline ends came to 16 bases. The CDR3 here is CASNPKGLRNTEAFF. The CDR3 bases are TGTGCCAGCAACCCGAAGGGCCTCCGGAACACTGAAGCTTTCTTT.

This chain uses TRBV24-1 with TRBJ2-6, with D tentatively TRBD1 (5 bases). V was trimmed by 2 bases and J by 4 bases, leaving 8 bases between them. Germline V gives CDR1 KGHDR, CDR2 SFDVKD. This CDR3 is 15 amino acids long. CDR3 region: CATSDSGPGANVLTF. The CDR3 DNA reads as TGTGCCACCAGTGATTCAGGGCCCGGGGCCAACGTCCTGACTTTC.

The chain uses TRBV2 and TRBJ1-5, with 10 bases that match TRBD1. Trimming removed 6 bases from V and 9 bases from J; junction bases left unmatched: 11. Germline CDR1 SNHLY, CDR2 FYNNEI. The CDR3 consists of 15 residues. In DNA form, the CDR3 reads TGTGCCAGCAGACCCGGGACAGGGGCCTATGCGCCCCAGCATTTT. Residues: CASRPGTGAYAPQHF.

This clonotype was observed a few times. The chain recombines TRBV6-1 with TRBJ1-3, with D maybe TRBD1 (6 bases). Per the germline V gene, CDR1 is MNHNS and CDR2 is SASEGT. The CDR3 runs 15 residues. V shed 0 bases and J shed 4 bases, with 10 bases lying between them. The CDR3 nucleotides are TGTGCCAGCAGTGAAGCGCGGGGGGCCGGAAACACCATATATTTT. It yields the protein CASSEARGAGNTIYF.

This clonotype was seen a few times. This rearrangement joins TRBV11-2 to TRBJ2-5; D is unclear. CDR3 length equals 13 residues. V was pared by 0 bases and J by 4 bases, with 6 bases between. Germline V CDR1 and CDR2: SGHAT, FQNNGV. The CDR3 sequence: CASSLDNGETQYF. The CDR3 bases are TGTGCCAGCAGCTTAGATAATGGAGAGACCCAGTACTTC.

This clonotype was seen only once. The CDR3 nucleotides are TGTGCCAGCAGGGGGACTGCCGGAGAGACCCAGTACTTC. Protein product: CASRGTAGETQYF. This chain joins TRBV12-3 or TRBV12-4 and TRBJ2-5; tentative D call: TRBD2 (6 bases). CDR3 size: 13 residues. V was pared by 6 bases and J by 4 bases, with 12 bases between.

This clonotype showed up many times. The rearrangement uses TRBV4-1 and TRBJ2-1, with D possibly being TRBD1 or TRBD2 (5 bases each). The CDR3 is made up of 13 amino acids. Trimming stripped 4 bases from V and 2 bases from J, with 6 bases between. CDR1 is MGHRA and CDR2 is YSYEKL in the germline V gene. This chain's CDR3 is CASSPGPYNEQFF. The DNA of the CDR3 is TGCGCCAGCAGCCCGGGACCCTACAATGAGCAGTTCTTC.

Here the CDR3 DNA reads TGTGCCAGCAGGGTACTCAGCTCCTATAATTCACCCCTCCACTTT. This codes for CASRVLSSYNSPLHF. This chain uses TRBV28 with TRBJ1-6; D is unresolved. Per germline, CDR1 MDHEN and CDR2 SYDVKM. The CDR3 has 15 amino acids. V was clipped by 6 bases and J by 0 bases, with 9 bases between them.

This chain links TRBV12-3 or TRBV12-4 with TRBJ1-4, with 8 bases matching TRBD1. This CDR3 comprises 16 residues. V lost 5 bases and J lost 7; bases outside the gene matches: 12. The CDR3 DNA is TGTGCCAGCAGTCTCGGGACAGGTGAAGTTAGTGAAAAACTGTTTTTT. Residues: CASSLGTGEVSEKLFF.

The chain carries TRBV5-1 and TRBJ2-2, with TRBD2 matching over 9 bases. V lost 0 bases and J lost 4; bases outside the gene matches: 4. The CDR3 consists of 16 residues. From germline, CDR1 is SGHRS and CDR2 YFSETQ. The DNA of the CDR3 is TGCGCCAGCAGCTTGGTTCTAGCGGGGACCACCGGGGAGCTGTTTTTT. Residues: CASSLVLAGTTGELFF. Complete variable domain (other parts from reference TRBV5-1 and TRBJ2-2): KAGVTQTPRYLIKTRGQQVTLSCSPISGHRSVSWYQQTPGQGLQFLFEYFSETQRNKGNFPGRFSGRQFSNSRSEMNVSTLELGDSALYLCASSLVLAGTTGELFFGEGSRLTVL.

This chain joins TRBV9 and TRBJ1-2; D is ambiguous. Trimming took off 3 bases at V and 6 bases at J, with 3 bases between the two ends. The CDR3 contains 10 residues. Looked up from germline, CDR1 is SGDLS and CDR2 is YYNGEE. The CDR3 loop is CASSGNGYTF. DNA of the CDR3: TGTGCCAGCAGCGGAAATGGCTACACCTTC.

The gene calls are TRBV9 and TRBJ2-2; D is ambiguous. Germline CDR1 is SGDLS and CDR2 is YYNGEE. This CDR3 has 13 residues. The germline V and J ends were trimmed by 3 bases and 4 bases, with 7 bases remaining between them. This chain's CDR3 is CASSGTVTGELFF. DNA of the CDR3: TGTGCCAGCAGCGGCACAGTCACCGGGGAGCTGTTTTTT. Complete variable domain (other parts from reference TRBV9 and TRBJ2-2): DSGVTQTPKHLITATGQRVTLRCSPRSGDLSVYWYQQSLDQGLQFLIQYYNGEERAKGNILERFSAQQFPDLHSELNLSSLELGDSALYFCASSGTVTGELFFGEGSRLTVL.

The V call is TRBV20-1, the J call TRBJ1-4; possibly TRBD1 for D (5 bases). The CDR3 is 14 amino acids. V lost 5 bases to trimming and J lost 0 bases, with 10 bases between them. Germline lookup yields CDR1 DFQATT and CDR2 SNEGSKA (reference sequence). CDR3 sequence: CSARDLATNEKLFF. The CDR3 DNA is TGCAGTGCTCGGGACCTGGCAACTAATGAAAAACTGTTTTTT.

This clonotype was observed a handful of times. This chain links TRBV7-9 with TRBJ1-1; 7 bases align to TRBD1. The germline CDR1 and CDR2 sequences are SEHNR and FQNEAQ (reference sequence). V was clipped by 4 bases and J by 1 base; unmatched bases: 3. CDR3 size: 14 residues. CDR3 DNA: TGTGCCAGCAGCTACCGGGACAGGAACACTGAAGCTTTCTTT. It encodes CASSYRDRNTEAFF.

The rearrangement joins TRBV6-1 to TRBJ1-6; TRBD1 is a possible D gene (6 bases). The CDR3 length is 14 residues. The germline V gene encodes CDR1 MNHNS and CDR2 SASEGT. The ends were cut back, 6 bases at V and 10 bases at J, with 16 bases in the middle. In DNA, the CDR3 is TGTGCCAGCAGCCCCAGGACAGTGAGCTCACCCCTCCACTTT. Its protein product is CASSPRTVSSPLHF.

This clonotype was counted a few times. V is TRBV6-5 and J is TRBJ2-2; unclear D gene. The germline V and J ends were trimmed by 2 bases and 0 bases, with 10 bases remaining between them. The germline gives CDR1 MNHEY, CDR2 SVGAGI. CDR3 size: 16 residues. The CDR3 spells CASSYGDTANTGELFF. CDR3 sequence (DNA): TGTGCCAGCAGTTACGGGGATACCGCGAACACCGGGGAGCTGTTTTTT.

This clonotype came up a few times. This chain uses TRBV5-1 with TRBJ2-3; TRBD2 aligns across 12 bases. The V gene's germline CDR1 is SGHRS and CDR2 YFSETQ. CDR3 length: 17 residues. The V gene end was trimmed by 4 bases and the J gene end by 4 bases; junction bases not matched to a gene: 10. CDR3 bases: TGCGCCAGCAGCCGCACTCCTAGCGGGAGGGCCCCAGATACGCAGTATTTT. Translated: CASSRTPSGRAPDTQYF.

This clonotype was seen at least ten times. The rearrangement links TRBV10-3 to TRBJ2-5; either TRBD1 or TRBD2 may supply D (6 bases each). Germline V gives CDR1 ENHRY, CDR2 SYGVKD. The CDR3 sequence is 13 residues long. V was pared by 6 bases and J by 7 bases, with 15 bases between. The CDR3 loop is CAIRSDGGTTQYF. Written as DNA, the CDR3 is TGTGCCATCAGATCGGACGGGGGCACGACCCAGTACTTC.

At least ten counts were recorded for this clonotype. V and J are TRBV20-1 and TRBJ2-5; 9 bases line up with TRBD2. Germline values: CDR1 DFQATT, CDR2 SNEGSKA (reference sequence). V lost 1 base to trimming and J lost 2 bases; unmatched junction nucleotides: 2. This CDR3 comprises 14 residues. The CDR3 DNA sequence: TGCAGTGCTAGAGGGACTAGCGTTCAAGAGACCCAGTACTTC. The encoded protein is CSARGTSVQETQYF.